The rows below give T cell receptor beta chains drawn from one sample of a study of identical twins. TCRdb reprocessed the 5' RACE reads with MiXCR, giving one entry per CDR3 protein. The sample yields over 250,000 distinct CDR3 sequences, 9.5% seen once. These sequences were also reported in another study, on yellow fever vaccine responses in identical twins.

What was sequenced was CD8+ T cells sorted from blood. These receptors originate from a woman aged 18-30 years in good health. The CDR3 runs from the conserved cysteine through the conserved F or W. A D gene is named only where the DNA matches it firmly. Clone size is given for some rows only: seen once, a few or many times, or a class if the clone is expanded.

TGCAGTGCTAGCCCTACTAGCGGGAGTTTCACCTACGAGCAGTACTTC | CSASPTSGSFTYEQYF | TRBJ2-7 | TRBD2 | few | TRBV20-1
TGCAGTAAAGTCAGTGAGAAGTCCTACGAGCAGTACTTC | CSKVSEKSYEQYF | TRBJ2-7 | . | many | TRBV20-1
TGCAGTGCTAGCATGGGACAGGGTCCGCCGTTT | CSASMGQGPPF | TRBJ1-6 | TRBD1 | . | TRBV20-1
TGTGCCAGCAGCGGGACTAGTGTTACAGATACGCAGTATTTT | CASSGTSVTDTQYF | TRBJ2-3 | TRBD2 | . | TRBV2
TGTGCCAGTAGTAGCCTGGCAGGACAAGAGACCCAGTACTTC | CASSSLAGQETQYF | TRBJ2-5 | . | few | TRBV19
TGTGCCACCAGCACCTGGACTAGCTTGGAAGAGACCCAGTACTTC | CATSTWTSLEETQYF | TRBJ2-5 | TRBD2 | many | TRBV15
TGTGCCAGCAGGGACGGTTTACTCGCGAACACCGGGGAGCTGTTTTTT | CASRDGLLANTGELFF | TRBJ2-2 | . | . | TRBV6-1
TGTGCCAGCAGCGGGCGACTAGCGGGCGATGTAGCGGCTGGGGCCAACGTCCTGACTTTC | CASSGRLAGDVAAGANVLTF | TRBJ2-6 | TRBD2 | . | TRBV9
TGTGCCAGCAGTTACTCGACGACTACTAGCGGGAGTTGTTGCACAGATACGCAGTATTTT | CASSYSTTTSGSCCTDTQYF | TRBJ2-3 | TRBD2 | few | TRBV6-2/TRBV6-3
TGTGCCAGCAGTTTTCGAGAGGGGCCCTACGAGCAGTACTTC | CASSFREGPYEQYF | TRBJ2-7 | . | . | TRBV28
TGCGCCAGCAGCCAAGGCGTCGGGGACGGCAATGAGCAGTTCTTC | CASSQGVGDGNEQFF | TRBJ2-1 | . | many | TRBV4-3
TGTGCCAGCAGCTCACTCCCATTGGGGGAGAATGAGCAGTTCTTC | CASSSLPLGENEQFF | TRBJ2-1 | . | . | TRBV7-9
TGTGCCAGCAGTCCACCACGAGGACAGGGGGACTACGAGCAGTACTTC | CASSPPRGQGDYEQYF | TRBJ2-7 | TRBD1 | few | TRBV27
TGCAGTGCCACGTGGGGGGAAAAGACCCAGTACTTC | CSATWGEKTQYF | TRBJ2-5 | . | many | TRBV20-1
TGCAGTGCTAGGGATTTTCTAGCGGTGTCAGATACGCAGTATTTT | CSARDFLAVSDTQYF | TRBJ2-3 | TRBD2 | few | TRBV20-1
TGTGCCAGCAGCCTAGACAGAGGTGAGCAGTTCTTC | CASSLDRGEQFF | TRBJ2-1 | . | many | TRBV11-3
TGTGCCAGCAGCCTAATACTAGATGAGCAGTTCTTC | CASSLILDEQFF | TRBJ2-1 | . | many | TRBV7-2
TGTGCCACCAGTGACCCTGACCTCAGCGGGAGAGAATACAATGAGCAGTTCTTC | CATSDPDLSGREYNEQFF | TRBJ2-1 | TRBD2 | few | TRBV24-1
TGTGCCAGCAGCTTAGAGTCTAGCGGCCTGTACAATGAGCAGTTCTTC | CASSLESSGLYNEQFF | TRBJ2-1 | TRBD2 | many | TRBV7-9
TGTGCCAGCAGTTTGGGTACAGGGGCCCCCGGTGAGCAGTTCTTC | CASSLGTGAPGEQFF | TRBJ2-1 | TRBD1 | . | TRBV28
TGTGCCAGCAGCCAGATGCACAGGGGTATGGGAGAGACCCAGTACTTC | CASSQMHRGMGETQYF | TRBJ2-5 | TRBD1 | . | TRBV11-2
TGTGCCAGCAGTTCCCCACTAGCGGGGGACGCCTACGAGCAGTACTTC | CASSSPLAGDAYEQYF | TRBJ2-7 | TRBD2 | . | TRBV6-6
TGTGCCACGACCGGGATAAACAATGAGCAGTTCTTC | CATTGINNEQFF | TRBJ2-1 | . | many | TRBV10-3
TGTGCCAGCAGCACCAACCCGGGACAGGGAAACTACGAGCAGTACTTC | CASSTNPGQGNYEQYF | TRBJ2-7 | TRBD1 | . | TRBV7-9
TGTGCCAGCAGCTCCGAAGGGATTGACAATGAGCAGTTCTTC | CASSSEGIDNEQFF | TRBJ2-1 | . | many | TRBV11-2
TGTGCCAGCAGCCAAGGCGCCCGGGGCCCAGGAGAGGAGACCCAGTACTTC | CASSQGARGPGEETQYF | TRBJ2-5 | . | few | TRBV3-1
TGTGCCAGTAGTATGACCCTAAATGAGCAGTTCTTC | CASSMTLNEQFF | TRBJ2-1 | . | few | TRBV19
TGTACCAGCAGCCCCACAGGGGGCGAGGGCTACACCTTC | CTSSPTGGEGYTF | TRBJ1-2 | TRBD1 | . | TRBV7-3
TGCAGTGCTGCAAGGACAGACTACGAGCAGTACTTC | CSAARTDYEQYF | TRBJ2-7 | . | many | TRBV20-1
TGCGCCAGCAGCCATCTCCCGCTAGGGAGCACAGATACGCAGTATTTT | CASSHLPLGSTDTQYF | TRBJ2-3 | . | . | TRBV4-3
TGTGCCAGCAGTTACTCTAGCGACTCTGGGGCCAACGTCCTGACTTTC | CASSYSSDSGANVLTF | TRBJ2-6 | . | few | TRBV6-2/TRBV6-3
TGTGCCAGCAGCTCCACCCCGGCCTCCTACAATGAGCAGTTCTTC | CASSSTPASYNEQFF | TRBJ2-1 | . | . | TRBV7-9
TGCGCCAGCAGCCAAGACCGGGACCAAACCGGGGAGCTGTTTTTT | CASSQDRDQTGELFF | TRBJ2-2 | . | . | TRBV4-3
TGTGCCAGCAGTCCATCGGACCCAAACCCAAATGAGCAGTTCTTC | CASSPSDPNPNEQFF | TRBJ2-1 | . | . | TRBV27
TGCACCAGCAGCCTGGAGGCTAGCGGAGAAGATTCCTACAATGAGCAGTTCTTC | CTSSLEASGEDSYNEQFF | TRBJ2-1 | TRBD2 | . | TRBV5-1
TGTGCCAGCAGCCCCGGACTAGCGGGGATTGTAAACACAGATACGCAGTATTTT | CASSPGLAGIVNTDTQYF | TRBJ2-3 | TRBD2 | many | TRBV9
TGTGCCAGCAGCCACACGGGACAGGGGGCAGGCGAGCAGTACTTC | CASSHTGQGAGEQYF | TRBJ2-7 | TRBD1 | few | TRBV28
TGTGCCAGCAGTATACAGGGAAGTAATTCACCCCTCCACTTT | CASSIQGSNSPLHF | TRBJ1-6 | . | . | TRBV27
TGTGCCAGCAGCACCTCATGGACAGGGAGGGAAACCGGGGAGCTGTTTTTT | CASSTSWTGRETGELFF | TRBJ2-2 | . | few | TRBV7-9
TGTGCCAGCAGCCAGGGCCCTCTGACCAAAAACATTCAGTACTTC | CASSQGPLTKNIQYF | TRBJ2-4 | . | many | TRBV3-1
TGTGCCAGCAGCTTCAGGGGCTACGAGCAGTACTTC | CASSFRGYEQYF | TRBJ2-7 | . | . | TRBV11-2
TGTGCCAGCAGTGACAGGGCTCGCCTAGCCAAAAACATTCAGTACTTC | CASSDRARLAKNIQYF | TRBJ2-4 | . | . | TRBV2
TGTGCCAGCAGTTTAGAGACTAGTAGGCCACAGTTCTTC | CASSLETSRPQFF | TRBJ2-1 | . | . | TRBV12-3/TRBV12-4
TGCGCCAGCAGCCAACCTGGGACCGAGAACACCGGGGAGCTGTTTTTT | CASSQPGTENTGELFF | TRBJ2-2 | . | many | TRBV4-1
TGTGCCAGCAGTCTTGAGGGACAGGGTATCAACGAGCAGTACTTC | CASSLEGQGINEQYF | TRBJ2-7 | TRBD1 | few | TRBV28
TGTGCCAGCAGTTATATAGGGACCCGAATGGTTAACACTGAAGCTTTCTTT | CASSYIGTRMVNTEAFF | TRBJ1-1 | . | many | TRBV6-2/TRBV6-3
TGTGCCAGCAGCTTAGAAGGGACAGGGGGAGGCGGCTACACCTTC | CASSLEGTGGGGYTF | TRBJ1-2 | TRBD1 | many | TRBV7-9
TGTGCCAGCAGCGATAGTCCTAGCGAAAAACTGTTTTTT | CASSDSPSEKLFF | TRBJ1-4 | . | . | TRBV14
TGTGCCAGCAGGACCTTTGGACAGGGTGGAGATACGCAGTATTTT | CASRTFGQGGDTQYF | TRBJ2-3 | TRBD1 | . | TRBV7-9
TGTGCCAGCTGGGTCCCCCCGAACACTGAAGCTTTCTTT | CASWVPPNTEAFF | TRBJ1-1 | . | many | TRBV6-6
TGCAGTGCTAGGGGTAGTGGGAGGGGGACCGGGGAGCTGTTTTTT | CSARGSGRGTGELFF | TRBJ2-2 | . | few | TRBV20-1
TGTGCCAGTACCGCAGGGGACTACTCCTACAATGAGCAGTTCTTC | CASTAGDYSYNEQFF | TRBJ2-1 | . | . | TRBV19